These 13 T cell receptor beta chains share one sample of origin, sequenced in a study of cytomegalovirus exposure and HLA in healthy donors. The PCR ran on 60 Vbeta and 13 Jbeta primers. Clones were sequenced by immunoSEQ multiplex PCR, and TCRdb holds only the in-frame ones, with some missing. This sample's clone table lists around 130,000 clones. Sequencing input: PBMCs. Source of these receptors: a woman in her fifties or sixties in good health and CMV-seronegative.

The chain links TRBV10-2 to TRBJ1-5; D may be TRBD1 (6 bases). This CDR3 contains 15 residues. Trimming removed 6 bases from V and 2 bases from J, with 14 bases in between. Germline values: CDR1 WSHSY, CDR2 SAAADI. The CDR3 DNA follows: TGCGCCAGCAGCCTAACAGGGACGGGCAATCAGCCCCAGCATTTT. It encodes CASSLTGTGNQPQHF.

The V and J genes are TRBV5-4 and TRBJ2-7, with 10 bases fitting TRBD1. Germline V gives CDR1 SGHNT, CDR2 YYREEE (reference sequence). The CDR3 consists of 14 residues. Losses at the gene ends were 4 bases for V and 6 bases for J; bases not matched to a gene: 7. Here the CDR3 DNA reads TGTGCCAGCAGCGACCGGGACAGGGGTCGCGAGCAGTACTTC. Translating gives CASSDRDRGREQYF.

The V call is TRBV10-1, the J call TRBJ2-1, with TRBD2 matching 7 bases. The CDR3 has 13 amino acids. Germline-derived CDR1 and CDR2 are WNHNN and SYGVQD (reference sequence). The junction had 7 bases not matched to a gene; V was cut back by 6 bases and J by 8 bases. The DNA of the CDR3 is TGCGCCAGCAGCCCGAGCGGGGCCGATGAGCAGTTCTTC. Its translation is CASSPSGADEQFF.

This rearrangement joins TRBV7-9 to TRBJ1-1; the D is unclear. The CDR3 length is 14 residues. V was shortened by 5 bases and J by 4 bases, with 14 bases between the two germline ends. Per the germline V gene, CDR1 is SEHNR and CDR2 is FQNEAQ (reference sequence). Written as DNA, the CDR3 is TGTGCCAGCAGCCTTGACGCTGGGCTCACTGAAGCTTTCTTT. Translation gives CASSLDAGLTEAFF.

The chain combines TRBV5-4 with TRBJ1-1, with D perhaps TRBD1 (6 bases). The germline gives CDR1 SGHNT, CDR2 YYREEE (reference sequence). The CDR3 has 14 amino acids. The germline V and J ends were trimmed by 2 bases and 4 bases, with 12 bases remaining between them. The CDR3 protein is CASSLQGSVTEAFF. The CDR3 region has the DNA TGTGCCAGCAGCTTACAGGGATCGGTCACTGAAGCTTTCTTT.

The chain is built from TRBV11-1 and TRBJ1-1; no clear D gene. Germline CDR1 is SGHAT and CDR2 is FQDESV (reference sequence). The CDR3 spans 16 residues. The V and J ends lost 4 bases and 4 bases respectively, with 19 bases between them. CDR3 in DNA: TGTGCCAGCAGCTCCTTGGTACCGAGTAGGAGCACTGAAGCTTTCTTT. This sequence encodes CASSSLVPSRSTEAFF.

The chain links TRBV6-1 to TRBJ1-1; D call uncertain. V was pared by 5 bases and J by 0 bases, with 13 bases between. Germline V gene data show CDR1 as MNHNS and CDR2 as SASEGT. The CDR3 is made up of 15 amino acids. CDR3 sequence reads: CASSPYRAVNTEAFF. The CDR3 DNA reads TGTGCCAGCAGTCCCTATCGCGCGGTGAACACTGAAGCTTTCTTT.

V gene TRBV11-3 combines with J gene TRBJ2-3; TRBD2 agrees at 7 bases. CDR1 is SGHNT, CDR2 YENEEA, per germline. With V trimmed by 5 bases and J by 1 base, 15 bases remained unmatched. CDR3 length: 18 amino acids. The CDR3 DNA sequence: TGTGCCAGCAGCCTGAGACCCCAAAGCGCGGGGGGCACAGATACGCAGTATTTT. Translated: CASSLRPQSAGGTDTQYF.

This chain connects TRBV18 to TRBJ1-4; no clear D. This CDR3 has 14 amino acids. The germline V gene has CDR1 KGHSH and CDR2 LQKENI. Between the trimmed V and J ends, which lost 3 bases and 8 bases, there was a span of 13 bases. For the CDR3, the DNA is TGTGCCAGCTCACCTCTCGGGGAGAGGGAAAAACTGTTTTTT. Protein product: CASSPLGEREKLFF.

The chain carries TRBV7-9 and TRBJ1-2, with D uncertain. This CDR3 spans 14 amino acids. Trimming pared 3 bases from V and 6 bases from J, leaving 14 bases between. Germline assignment: CDR1 SEHNR and CDR2 FQNEAQ (reference sequence). The CDR3 DNA reads TGTGCCAGCAGCTTTTCCACCCACAACGATGGCTACACCTTC. Protein sequence: CASSFSTHNDGYTF.

The rearrangement links TRBV6-5 to TRBJ2-7; no reliable D call. V lost 5 bases and J lost 4, with 12 bases in between. The CDR3 covers 13 residues. Germline V lookup: CDR1 MNHEY, CDR2 SVGAGI. In DNA, the CDR3 is TGTGCCAGCAGTCGCCCCTTTGCGTACGAGCAGTACTTC. It translates to CASSRPFAYEQYF.

J is TRBJ2-5 and V is TRBV27; 9 bases are shared with TRBD1. The J call may not be correct, given that the DNA end is closer to TRBJ2-7. This CDR3 spans 15 amino acids. The V gene's germline CDR1 is MNHEY and CDR2 SMNVEV (reference sequence). The CDR3 sequence is CASNFTGGQCYEQYF. CDR3 coding DNA: TGTGCCAGCAATTTTACAGGGGGCCAATGCTACGAGCAGTACTTC.

The rearrangement uses TRBV2 and TRBJ2-1; D perhaps matches TRBD2 (5 bases). The CDR3 totals 15 residues. V lost 2 bases and J lost 5, with 13 bases in between. CDR1 is SNHLY and CDR2 is FYNNEI in the germline V gene. In DNA form, the CDR3 reads TGTGCCAGCAGTGAACAAGCGGTGATCGACAATGAGCAGTTCTTC. Residues: CASSEQAVIDNEQFF. Supplemented by reference TRBV2 and TRBJ2-1, the full variable domain reads EPEVTQTPSHQVTQMGQEVILRCVPISNHLYFYWYRQILGQKVEFLVSFYNNEISEKSEIFDDQFSVERPDGSNFTLKIRSTKLEDSAMYFCASSEQAVIDNEQFFGPGTRLTVL.